This T cell receptor beta chain stems from a study of T cells after yellow fever vaccination. Study-wide context: When fractions had low cell numbers, they were prepared with SMART-Seq v4 Ultra Low Input. Study-level findings and limits: Although the secondary response was weaker, it peaked faster, at day 5 versus 15.

As regards this clonotype: Its antigen is undetermined.

The CDR3 spans 14 residues. With 7 bases removed from V and 1 base from J, the gap between germline ends came to 12 bases. Germline V gene sequence: CDR1 MNHNY, CDR2 SVGAGI (reference sequence). They built TCR cDNA with 5'RACE template switching, a step that put in a universal primer site and UMIs. Each CDR3 protein gets one entry after TCRdb re-called the 5' RACE reads with MiXCR. The profile shows more than 80,000 distinct CDR3 sequences, about 6% of them singletons. The chain has TRBV6-6 and TRBJ2-3; D gene uncertain. This TCR came from a young man who received the YFV17D yellow fever vaccine. The sequencing here drew on CD8+ T cells sorted from PBMCs, taken 10 days after the yellow fever booster vaccination. The DNA of the CDR3 is TGTGCCAGCACGGGCAGCGTGCGCACAGATACGCAGTATTTT. It yields the protein CASTGSVRTDTQYF.